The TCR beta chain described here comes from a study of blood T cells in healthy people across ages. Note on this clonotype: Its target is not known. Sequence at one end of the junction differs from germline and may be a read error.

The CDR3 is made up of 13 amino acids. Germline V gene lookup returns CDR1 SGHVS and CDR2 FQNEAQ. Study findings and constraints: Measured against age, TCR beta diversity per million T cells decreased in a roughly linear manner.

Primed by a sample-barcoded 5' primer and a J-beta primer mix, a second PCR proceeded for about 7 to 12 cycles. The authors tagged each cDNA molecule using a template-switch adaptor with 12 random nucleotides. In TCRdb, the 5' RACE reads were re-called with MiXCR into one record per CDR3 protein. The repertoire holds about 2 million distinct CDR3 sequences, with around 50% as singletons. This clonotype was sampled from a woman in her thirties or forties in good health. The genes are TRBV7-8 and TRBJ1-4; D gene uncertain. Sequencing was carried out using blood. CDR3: CASSSPWSEKPFF. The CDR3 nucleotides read TGTGCCAGCAGCTCCCCCTGGTCTGAAAAACCGTTTTTT.